What follows describes a single T cell receptor (beta chain). This clone was picked up a small number of times. No cognate antigen has been identified for it. The sample holds no much larger clone one base away, and base qualities are not on file. Samples from volunteer blood donors who had recovered from COVID-19 were contributed by a second Seattle source. Each collaborating institution followed its own protocols to collect whole blood in K2EDTA tubes. Collaborator samples were shipped for TCRbeta analysis as frozen whole blood, isolated PBMCs, or DNA extracted from either sample type. V drops 6 bases and J drops 5 bases, leaving 13 bases in between. The cysteine opens and the phenylalanine closes a CDR3 of 12 amino acids. The CDR3 DNA has 36 bases and is translated from base 1. The germline V gene provides CDR1 SQVTM and CDR2 ANQGSEA. The sample belongs to a study of blood T cell repertoires in COVID-19 (dated by TCRdb to the early 2020s). Context from the whole study: Samples from collaborators originated in the United States, Italy and Spain and spanned both the acute and convalescent phases of COVID-19. Samples came from the ongoing ImmuneRACE study (first 160 participants) plus 1,254 subjects from 6 global collaborators. The prospective study material was composed of cDNA or gDNA derived from T cells, B-cell-depleted T cells, or PBMCs. Subjects who had been exposed to COVID-19, were actively infected with it, or had recovered from it provided the deeply sampled blood TCRbeta repertoires that made up the dataset. Where available, HLA class I and class II types were taken from metadata supplied by the sample provider and were not determined by assay-based typing. A de-identified subject ID, COVID-19 status, age in years and sex were almost always included in the sample metadata. The repertoires were released in a freely available public database meant as a resource for research on the immune response to SARS-CoV-2. Results and caveats for the whole study, not just this receptor: The quantity of clinical and demographic metadata differed by source and by participant and was supplied without curation.

TCRbeta CDR3 regions were amplified from genomic DNA by means of the immunoSEQ Assay, a bias-controlled multiplex PCR. The source study handled its data this way. The number of nucleated cells in each sample was estimated from the amplification of reference gene primers within the assay. Sequence reads were collapsed and filtered to measure the absolute abundance of every unique TCRbeta CDR3 rearrangement. For each sample, productive Simpson clonality was calculated as the square root of Simpson's diversity index across productive rearrangements. TCRdb provides this immuneACCESS table in a form limited to in-frame rearrangements. Some clones are lacking; in checked studies, under half of them reflect an unresolved V gene, and why the rest are absent is not known. The DNA was the basis for D and trimming; V, J and clone size are from that table. This sample lists 200,000 to 300,000 clones; over 80% were detected once. Roughly 1.4% of the sample belongs to the ten largest clones.

The TCR originated in a woman aged 40 to 50 who had recovered from COVID-19. The sequenced sample consisted of peripheral blood. Recombination linked TRBV29-1 to TRBJ1-1; the D gene is not confidently resolved. The nucleotide sequence reads as follows: TGCAGCGTCCCGGTAAGAGGGACTGAAGCTTTCTTT. Translation gives CSVPVRGTEAFF.